Listed below are T cell receptor beta chains from one sample, sequenced in a study of control samples from healthy donors and cancer patients. Sequenced by immunoSEQ multiplex PCR; TCRdb stores in-frame clones only, minus some. Found here are about 81,000 clones, 85% to 95% of them singletons; the top ten hold less than 6%. Sequencing was done on a sample of blood. Receptors were obtained from a woman aged 18 to 35 in good health. Both conserved end residues are trimmed from each CDR3.

j_gene: TRBJ2-5; v_gene: TRBV4-2; CDR3aa: ASSKTSGRASETQY
j_gene: TRBJ2-3; v_gene: TRBV3-1/TRBV3-2; CDR3aa: ASSQGRPSTDTQY
j_gene: TRBJ1-2; v_gene: TRBV14; CDR3aa: ASSPTGDPMTGYT
j_gene: TRBJ2-7; v_gene: TRBV19; CDR3aa: ASSIASDSYEQY
j_gene: TRBJ2-7; v_gene: TRBV2; CDR3aa: ASSASGVGYEQY
j_gene: TRBJ1-5; v_gene: TRBV25-1; CDR3aa: ASIRRGARNSNQPQH
j_gene: TRBJ1-1; v_gene: TRBV29-1; CDR3aa: SVDLKRPVNTEAF
j_gene: TRBJ1-1; v_gene: TRBV29-1; CDR3aa: SVHTGEAF
j_gene: TRBJ2-5; v_gene: TRBV28; CDR3aa: ASSRDSLKTQY
j_gene: TRBJ2-2; v_gene: TRBV27; CDR3aa: ASSLEAGGPFGELF
j_gene: TRBJ2-6; v_gene: TRBV9; CDR3aa: ASSGGTGFTGANVLT
j_gene: TRBJ2-7; v_gene: TRBV28; CDR3aa: ASSSTRTAYEQY
j_gene: TRBJ1-1; v_gene: TRBV7-9; CDR3aa: ASSLAGGGRTEAF
j_gene: TRBJ2-2; v_gene: TRBV19; CDR3aa: ASSIWDRVAGELF
j_gene: TRBJ2-7; v_gene: TRBV27; CDR3aa: ASSFRFDGAYEQY
j_gene: TRBJ2-3; v_gene: TRBV5-6; CDR3aa: ASSLMGQGVQDTQY
j_gene: TRBJ2-3; v_gene: TRBV19; CDR3aa: ASSHSTDTQY
j_gene: TRBJ1-5; v_gene: TRBV5-6; CDR3aa: ASSEVRGQPQH
j_gene: TRBJ1-4; v_gene: TRBV19; CDR3aa: ASSGPDNEKLF
j_gene: TRBJ2-5; v_gene: TRBV14; CDR3aa: ASSRETNLQETLY
j_gene: TRBJ1-2; v_gene: TRBV29-1; CDR3aa: SVDRTRADGYT
j_gene: TRBJ1-5; v_gene: TRBV28; CDR3aa: ASTARYFRGPGNQPQH
j_gene: TRBJ2-7; v_gene: TRBV5-6; CDR3aa: ASSLLDGTYEQY
j_gene: TRBJ2-6; v_gene: TRBV29-1; CDR3aa: SVSFSGANVLT
j_gene: TRBJ1-5; v_gene: TRBV28; CDR3aa: ASSFQGWEPQH
j_gene: TRBJ2-1; v_gene: TRBV4-2; CDR3aa: ASSHAAGERNEQF
j_gene: TRBJ1-4; v_gene: TRBV4-1; CDR3aa: ASSQGVEKLF
j_gene: TRBJ2-1; v_gene: TRBV27; CDR3aa: ASSQWTSGAYNEQF
j_gene: TRBJ1-1; v_gene: TRBV28; CDR3aa: ASSLFELTGVGF
j_gene: TRBJ2-2; v_gene: TRBV4-3; CDR3aa: ASSQDTAGGMPSHRELF
j_gene: TRBJ2-1; v_gene: TRBV19; CDR3aa: ASSIVNEQF
j_gene: TRBJ1-3; v_gene: TRBV28; CDR3aa: ASSFVGLGNTIY
j_gene: TRBJ1-6; v_gene: TRBV3-1/TRBV3-2; CDR3aa: ASSQGGAGNNSPLH